What follows are 22 T cell receptor beta chains derived from one specimen sequenced in a study of blood T cells in healthy people across ages. A second PCR of roughly 6 to 12 cycles used a sample-barcoded 5' primer and a J-beta primer mix. TCRdb called the 5' RACE reads again in MiXCR, with one record for every CDR3 protein. This table holds approximately 810,000 distinct CDR3 sequences, more than 25% found once. Material for sequencing was blood. The receptors come from a woman over 75 in good health.

As regards this clonotype: This may be a read error: a much more frequent sequence differs by one nucleotide. The chain couples TRBV12-3 or TRBV12-4 to TRBJ1-2, with D possibly matching TRBD1 (6 bases). The CDR3 spans 13 residues. Between the trimmed V and J ends, which lost 6 bases and 4 bases, there was a span of 12 bases. CDR3 in amino acids: CASRLRGVYGYTF. The CDR3 DNA follows: TGTGCCAGCAGGTTAAGGGGGGTCTATGGCTACACCTTC.

Note on this clonotype: At one boundary the junction diverges from the germline segment, which might be a read error. The V call is TRBV7-9, the J call TRBJ1-1; D uncertain. Germline lookup yields CDR1 SEHNR and CDR2 FQNEAQ (reference sequence). The CDR3 is 12 residues long. Here the CDR3 reads CAGSLLGTEAFF. CDR3 nucleotide sequence: TGTGCCGGCAGCTTACTGGGGACTGAAGCTTTCTTT. The full variable domain, in which reference TRBV7-9 and TRBJ1-1 provide the parts outside the CDR3, is DTGVSQNPRHKITKRGQNVTFRCDPISEHNRLYWYRQTLGQGPEFLTYFQNEAQLEKSRLLSDRFSAERPKGSFSTLEIQRTEQGDSAMYLCAGSLLGTEAFFGQGTRLTVV.

In regard to this clonotype: Given a much more abundant clone one base away, this may be a read error. The rearrangement joins TRBV7-2 to TRBJ1-1, with D uncertain. This CDR3 region has 14 residues. From germline, CDR1 is SGHTA and CDR2 FQGNSA. The CDR3 DNA reads as TGTGCCAGCAACTTATATTACATGAACACTGAAGCTTTCTTT. Translated: CASNLYYMNTEAFF.

As regards this clonotype: A single base separates this from a much larger clone, so it may be a read error. This CDR3 reads CASNPRLLNEQYF. For the CDR3, the DNA is TGTGCCAGCAACCCCCGACTTCTGAATGAGCAGTACTTC. This chain uses TRBV28 with TRBJ2-5; D remains unclear. The CDR3 totals 13 residues. The V end lost 7 bases, the J end lost 11 bases, and 20 bases lay between the germline ends. CDR1 MDHEN and CDR2 SYDVKM come from the germline V gene.

This clonotype was seen many times. This chain connects TRBV15 to TRBJ1-2; 9 nucleotides agree with TRBD1. Germline values: CDR1 LNHNV, CDR2 YYDKDF (reference sequence). The length of the CDR3 is 16 residues. After removal of 0 bases from V and 4 bases from J, the junction contained 6 bases not matched to a gene. CDR3 protein: CATSRDGQGTLYGYTF. Written as DNA, the CDR3 is TGTGCCACCAGCAGAGACGGACAGGGGACTCTCTATGGCTACACCTTC.

This clonotype was seen more than once but under ten times. The chain carries TRBV20-1 and TRBJ2-3; 9 bases are shared with TRBD1. V lost 0 bases to trimming and J lost 3 bases; unmatched junction nucleotides: 16. The CDR3 sequence is 19 residues long. The germline gives CDR1 DFQATT, CDR2 SNEGSKA (reference sequence). The CDR3 DNA follows: TGCAGTGCTAGAGATAAGAGAGGACAGGGGTTCCGGTTGACAGATACGCAGTATTTT. Translating it yields CSARDKRGQGFRLTDTQYF.

This clonotype was seen more than once but under ten times. The chain couples TRBV2 to TRBJ2-2; no clear D gene. The V gene lost 2 bases and the J gene lost 1 base, with 5 bases spanning the gap. Germline V gene lookup returns CDR1 SNHLY and CDR2 FYNNEI. This CDR3 has 14 amino acids. The CDR3 DNA reads TGTGCCAGCAGTGAACGTCAGAACACCGGGGAGCTGTTTTTT. Translating it yields CASSERQNTGELFF.

Many counts were recorded for this clonotype. The chain joins TRBV6-5 to TRBJ1-4; D gene unclear. CDR3 size: 13 residues. V lost 6 bases and J lost 5, with 10 bases in between. CDR1 is MNHEY and CDR2 is SVGAGI in the germline V gene. This chain's CDR3 is CASSLVINEKLFF. The CDR3 nucleotides are TGTGCCAGCAGCCTCGTTATCAATGAAAAACTGTTTTTT.

This clonotype was picked up a small number of times. The chain joins TRBV28 to TRBJ2-2; 14 nucleotides agree with TRBD2. This CDR3 is 15 amino acids long. CDR1 is MDHEN and CDR2 is SYDVKM in the germline V gene. J gave up 6 bases and V 9 bases, and 6 bases lay outside the gene matches. CDR3 region: CARWWTSGGSGELFF. CDR3 in DNA: TGTGCCAGGTGGTGGACTAGCGGGGGGTCCGGGGAGCTGTTTTTT.

The V call is TRBV21-1, the J call TRBJ1-1. TRBV21-1 is listed as a pseudogene. This CDR3 contains 14 residues. As DNA, the CDR3 is TGTGCCAGCAGCAAACCCGTCAGGAACACTGAAGCTTTCTTT. Protein: CASSKPVRNTEAFF.

The table lists this clonotype with many counts. The rearrangement uses TRBV10-1 and TRBJ1-6; possibly TRBD1 for D (5 bases). Germline lookup yields CDR1 WNHNN and CDR2 SYGVQD (reference sequence). V lost 9 bases and J 12 bases, leaving 12 bases between the germline ends. The CDR3 contains 11 residues. CDR3 in DNA: TGCGCCAGACCCCGGCAGGGACCCCTCCACTTT. Its translation is CARPRQGPLHF.

About this clonotype: At one boundary the junction diverges from the germline segment, which might be a read error. The V and J genes are TRBV2 and TRBJ1-1; the D gene is possibly TRBD1 (6 bases). This CDR3 has 13 amino acids. Germline V gives CDR1 SNHLY, CDR2 FYNNEI. CDR3 residues: CASSGTRDTEAFF. CDR3 nucleotides: TGTGCCAGCAGCGGGACCCGGGACACGGAAGCTTTCTTT. Supplemented by reference TRBV2 and TRBJ1-1, the full variable domain reads EPEVTQTPSHQVTQMGQEVILRCVPISNHLYFYWYRQILGQKVEFLVSFYNNEISEKSEIFDDQFSVERPDGSNFTLKIRSTKLEDSAMYFCASSGTRDTEAFFGQGTRLTVV.

The genes are TRBV10-3 and TRBJ2-2; perhaps TRBD1 as D (5 bases). CDR1 and CDR2 from the germline V gene are ENHRY and SYGVKD. V lost 1 base, J lost 0 bases, and 12 bases lay in between. There are 17 residues in the CDR3. The CDR3, as DNA: TGTGCCATCAGTGAGTTTACAGGACGGACGAACACCGGGGAGCTGTTTTTT. It specifies CAISEFTGRTNTGELFF.

This clonotype was counted between two and nine times. V usage is TRBV7-8 and J usage is TRBJ2-5, with 8 bases identical to TRBD2. The J call could be wrong; TRBJ2-7 is a better fit for the DNA end. The V gene's germline CDR1 is SGHVS and CDR2 FQNEAQ. The CDR3 covers 14 residues. CDR3 nucleotides: TGTGCCAGCAGCCCCACTAGCGGAGCATACGAGCAGTACTTC. Translating it yields CASSPTSGAYEQYF.

This clonotype was recorded many times. The gene calls are TRBV20-1 and TRBJ2-1; 7 nucleotides match TRBD1. Trimming cost V 0 bases and J 5 bases; bases outside gene matches: 10. The CDR3 covers 16 residues. Per germline, CDR1 DFQATT and CDR2 SNEGSKA (reference sequence). The CDR3 loop reads CSARDPRQGTNNEQFF. CDR3 DNA sequence: TGCAGTGCTAGAGATCCCCGACAGGGAACCAACAATGAGCAGTTCTTC.

This clonotype was observed many times. This chain connects TRBV5-4 to TRBJ2-3, with D maybe TRBD2 (6 bases). The germline V and J ends were trimmed by 1 base and 6 bases, with 15 bases remaining between them. Germline V gives CDR1 SGHNT, CDR2 YYREEE (reference sequence). The CDR3 has 15 residues. CDR3 bases: TGTGCCAGCAGCTTGCAGGAGGCTAGCGTGGATACGCAGTATTTT. Its protein is CASSLQEASVDTQYF. Supplemented by reference TRBV5-4 and TRBJ2-3, the full variable domain reads ETGVTQSPTHLIKTRGQQVTLRCSSQSGHNTVSWYQQALGQGPQFIFQYYREEENGRGNFPPRFSGLQFPNYSSELNVNALELDDSALYLCASSLQEASVDTQYFGPGTRLTVL.

This chain links TRBV7-9 with TRBJ1-5; no definite D call. CDR3 length: 12 amino acids. Deletions cut 1 base from V and 9 bases from J, with 7 bases between. Germline-derived CDR1 and CDR2 are SEHNR and FQNEAQ (reference sequence). DNA of the CDR3: TGTGCCAGCAGCTTAGGAGAAAGGCCCCAGCATTTT. It encodes CASSLGERPQHF. The full variable domain, its missing parts supplied by reference TRBV7-9 and TRBJ1-5, is DTGVSQNPRHKITKRGQNVTFRCDPISEHNRLYWYRQTLGQGPEFLTYFQNEAQLEKSRLLSDRFSAERPKGSFSTLEIQRTEQGDSAMYLCASSLGERPQHFGDGTRLSIL.

There are many counts of this clonotype. V gene TRBV6-5 combines with J gene TRBJ2-1; perhaps TRBD2 as D (5 bases). Germline CDR1 is MNHEY and CDR2 is SVGAGI. V lost 0 bases and J 6 bases, leaving 12 bases between the germline ends. The CDR3 totals 15 residues. CDR3 nucleotides: TGTGCCAGCAGTTACTCCAGCGGTCGGGGCAATGAGCAGTTCTTC. It translates to CASSYSSGRGNEQFF.

At least ten counts were recorded for this clonotype. The rearrangement links TRBV6-6 to TRBJ2-1, with TRBD2 matching 14 bases. V trimming: 5 bases; J trimming: 10 bases; junction bases outside the gene matches: 7. The germline V gene has CDR1 MNHNY and CDR2 SVGAGI (reference sequence). The CDR3 has 15 residues. The CDR3 loop is CASSPRLAGGHEQFF. In DNA, the CDR3 is TGTGCCAGCAGTCCTCGACTAGCGGGGGGGCACGAGCAGTTCTTC.

This chain links TRBV27 with TRBJ2-2; no reliable D call. CDR1 is MNHEY, CDR2 SMNVEV, per germline (reference sequence). CDR3 length: 14 amino acids. Trimming took off 3 bases at V and 3 bases at J, with 8 bases between the two ends. The chain's CDR3 is CASSFRVHTGELFF. In DNA form, the CDR3 reads TGTGCCAGCAGTTTCCGGGTACACACCGGGGAGCTGTTTTTT.

This clonotype was detected only once. The rearrangement joins TRBV16 to TRBJ1-4; TRBD1 matches at 7 bases. Germline values: CDR1 KGHSY, CDR2 FQNENV. V was pared by 2 bases and J by 0 bases, with 6 bases of the junction left unmatched. The CDR3 totals 17 residues. The CDR3 DNA reads as TGTGCCAGCAGCCAAACCAGGACAGGCACAACTAATGAAAAACTGTTTTTT. Protein product: CASSQTRTGTTNEKLFF.

This clonotype was observed a handful of times. This may arise from a read error, as a much more abundant clone is one base away. The chain combines TRBV20-1 with TRBJ2-7; TRBD2 agrees at 14 bases. Losses at the gene ends were 6 bases for V and 7 bases for J; bases not matched to a gene: 8. Germline CDR1 is DFQATT and CDR2 is SNEGSKA (reference sequence). This CDR3 is 14 amino acids long. The CDR3 region is CSATGTSGGDEQYF. The CDR3 DNA sequence: TGCAGTGCCACCGGGACTAGCGGGGGTGATGAGCAGTACTTC.